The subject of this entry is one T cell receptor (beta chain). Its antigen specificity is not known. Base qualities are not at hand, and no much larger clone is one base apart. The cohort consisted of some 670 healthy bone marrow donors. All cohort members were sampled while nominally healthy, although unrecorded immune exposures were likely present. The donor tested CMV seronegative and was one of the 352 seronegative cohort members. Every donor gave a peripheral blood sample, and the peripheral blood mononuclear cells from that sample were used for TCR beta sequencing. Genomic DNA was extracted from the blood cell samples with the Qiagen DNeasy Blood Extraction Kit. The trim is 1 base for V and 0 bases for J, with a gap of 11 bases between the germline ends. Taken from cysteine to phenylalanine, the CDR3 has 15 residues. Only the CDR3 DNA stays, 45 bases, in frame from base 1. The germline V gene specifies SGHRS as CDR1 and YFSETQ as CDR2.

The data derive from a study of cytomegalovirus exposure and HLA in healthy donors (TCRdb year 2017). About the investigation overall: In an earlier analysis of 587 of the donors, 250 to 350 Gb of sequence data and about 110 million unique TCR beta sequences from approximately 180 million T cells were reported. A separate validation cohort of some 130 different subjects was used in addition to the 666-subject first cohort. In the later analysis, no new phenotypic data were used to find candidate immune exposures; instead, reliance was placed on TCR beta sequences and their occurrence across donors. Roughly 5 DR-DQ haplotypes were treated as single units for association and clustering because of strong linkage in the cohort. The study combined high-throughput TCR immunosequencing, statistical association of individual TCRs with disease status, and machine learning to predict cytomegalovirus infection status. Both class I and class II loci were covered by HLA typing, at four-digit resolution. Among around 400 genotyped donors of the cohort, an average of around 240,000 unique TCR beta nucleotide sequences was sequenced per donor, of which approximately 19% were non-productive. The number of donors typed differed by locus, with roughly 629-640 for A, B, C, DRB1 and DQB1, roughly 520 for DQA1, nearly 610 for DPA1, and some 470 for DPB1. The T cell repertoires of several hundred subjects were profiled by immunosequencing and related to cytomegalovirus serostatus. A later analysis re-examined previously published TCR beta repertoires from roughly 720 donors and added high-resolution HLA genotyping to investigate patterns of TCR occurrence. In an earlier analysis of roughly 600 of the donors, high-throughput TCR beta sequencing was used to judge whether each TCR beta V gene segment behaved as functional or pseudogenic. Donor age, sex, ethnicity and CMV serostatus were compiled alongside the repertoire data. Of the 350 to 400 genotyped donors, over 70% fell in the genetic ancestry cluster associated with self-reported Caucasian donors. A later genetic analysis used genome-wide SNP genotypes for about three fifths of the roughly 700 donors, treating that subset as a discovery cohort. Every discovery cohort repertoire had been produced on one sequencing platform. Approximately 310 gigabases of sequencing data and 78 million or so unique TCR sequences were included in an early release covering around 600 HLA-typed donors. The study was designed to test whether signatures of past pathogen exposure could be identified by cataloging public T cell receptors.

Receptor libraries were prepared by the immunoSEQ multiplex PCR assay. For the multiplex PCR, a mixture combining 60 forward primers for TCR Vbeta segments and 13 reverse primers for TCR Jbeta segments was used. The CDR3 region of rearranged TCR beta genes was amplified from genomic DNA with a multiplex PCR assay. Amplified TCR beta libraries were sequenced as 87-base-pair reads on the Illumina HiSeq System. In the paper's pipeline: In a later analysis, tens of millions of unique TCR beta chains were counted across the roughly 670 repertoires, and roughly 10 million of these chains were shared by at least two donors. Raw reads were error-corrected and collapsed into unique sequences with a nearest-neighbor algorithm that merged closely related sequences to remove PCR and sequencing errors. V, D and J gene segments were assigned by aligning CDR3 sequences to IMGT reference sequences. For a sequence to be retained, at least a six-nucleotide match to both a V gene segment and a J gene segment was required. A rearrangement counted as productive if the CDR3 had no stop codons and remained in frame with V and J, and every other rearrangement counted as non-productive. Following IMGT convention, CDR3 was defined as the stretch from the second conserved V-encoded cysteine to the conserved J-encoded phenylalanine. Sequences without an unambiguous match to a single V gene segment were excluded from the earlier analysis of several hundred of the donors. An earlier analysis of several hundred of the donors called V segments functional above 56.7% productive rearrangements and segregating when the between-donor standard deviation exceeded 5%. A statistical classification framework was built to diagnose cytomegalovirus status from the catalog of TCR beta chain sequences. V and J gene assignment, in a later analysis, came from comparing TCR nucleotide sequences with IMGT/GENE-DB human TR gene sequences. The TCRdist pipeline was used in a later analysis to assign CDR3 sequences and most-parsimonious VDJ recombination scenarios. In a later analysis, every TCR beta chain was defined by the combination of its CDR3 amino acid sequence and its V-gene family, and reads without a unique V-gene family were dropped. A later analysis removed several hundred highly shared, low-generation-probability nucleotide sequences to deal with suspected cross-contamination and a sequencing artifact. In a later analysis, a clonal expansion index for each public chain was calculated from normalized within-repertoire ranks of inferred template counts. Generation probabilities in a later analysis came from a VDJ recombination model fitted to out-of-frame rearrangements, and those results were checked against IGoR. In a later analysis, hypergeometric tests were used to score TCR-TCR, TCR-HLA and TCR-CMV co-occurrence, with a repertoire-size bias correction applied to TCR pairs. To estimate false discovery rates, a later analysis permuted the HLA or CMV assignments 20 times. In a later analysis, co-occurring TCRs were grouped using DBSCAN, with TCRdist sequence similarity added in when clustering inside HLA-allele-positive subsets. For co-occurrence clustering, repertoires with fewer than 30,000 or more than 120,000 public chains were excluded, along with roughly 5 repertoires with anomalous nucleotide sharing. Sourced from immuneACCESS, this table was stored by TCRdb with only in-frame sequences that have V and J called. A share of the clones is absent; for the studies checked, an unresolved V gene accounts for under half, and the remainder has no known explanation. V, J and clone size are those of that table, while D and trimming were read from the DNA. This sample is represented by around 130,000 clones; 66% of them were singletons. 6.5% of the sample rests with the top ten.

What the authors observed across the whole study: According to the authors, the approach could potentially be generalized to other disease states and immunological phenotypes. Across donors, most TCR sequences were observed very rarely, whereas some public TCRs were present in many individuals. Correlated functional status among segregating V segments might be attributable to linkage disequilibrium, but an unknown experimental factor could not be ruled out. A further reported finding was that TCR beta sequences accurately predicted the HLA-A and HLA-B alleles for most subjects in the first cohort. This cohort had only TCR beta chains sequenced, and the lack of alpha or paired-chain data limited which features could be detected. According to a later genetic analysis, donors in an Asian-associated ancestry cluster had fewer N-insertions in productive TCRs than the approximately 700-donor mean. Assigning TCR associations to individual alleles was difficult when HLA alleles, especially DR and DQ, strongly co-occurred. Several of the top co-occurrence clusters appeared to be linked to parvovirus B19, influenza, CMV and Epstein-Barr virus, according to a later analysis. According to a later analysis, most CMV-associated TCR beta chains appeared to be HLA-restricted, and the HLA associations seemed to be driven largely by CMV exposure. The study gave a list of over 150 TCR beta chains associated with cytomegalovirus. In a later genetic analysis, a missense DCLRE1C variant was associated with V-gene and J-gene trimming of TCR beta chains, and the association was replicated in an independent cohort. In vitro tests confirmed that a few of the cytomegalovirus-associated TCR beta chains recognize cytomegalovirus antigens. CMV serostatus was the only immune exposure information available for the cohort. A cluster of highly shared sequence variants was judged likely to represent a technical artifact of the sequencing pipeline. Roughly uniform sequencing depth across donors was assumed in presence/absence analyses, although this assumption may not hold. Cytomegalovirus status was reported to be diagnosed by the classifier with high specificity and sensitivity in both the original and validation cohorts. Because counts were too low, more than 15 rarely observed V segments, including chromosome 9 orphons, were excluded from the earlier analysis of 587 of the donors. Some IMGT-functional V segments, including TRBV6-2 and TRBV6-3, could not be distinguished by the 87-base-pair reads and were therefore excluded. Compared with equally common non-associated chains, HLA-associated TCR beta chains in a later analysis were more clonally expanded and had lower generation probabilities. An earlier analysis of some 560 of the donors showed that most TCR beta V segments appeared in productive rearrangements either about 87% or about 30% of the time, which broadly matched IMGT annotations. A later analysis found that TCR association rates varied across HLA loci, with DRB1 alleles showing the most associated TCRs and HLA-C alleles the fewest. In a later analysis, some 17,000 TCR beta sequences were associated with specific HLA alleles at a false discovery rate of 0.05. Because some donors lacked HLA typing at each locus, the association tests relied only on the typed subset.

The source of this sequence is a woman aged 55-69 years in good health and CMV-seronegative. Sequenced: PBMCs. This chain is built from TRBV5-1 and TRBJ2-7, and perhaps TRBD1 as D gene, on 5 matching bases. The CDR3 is CASSLLGLPSYEQYF. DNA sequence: TGCGCCAGCAGCTTGTTGGGGCTTCCCTCCTACGAGCAGTACTTC.